The 23 T cell receptor beta chains listed next were all sequenced from one sample in a study of OX40 agonist ivuxolimab in advanced cancers. Assay used: immunoSEQ multiplex PCR; TCRdb lists only in-frame clones, some missing. The table records 60,000 to 70,000 clones, 82% of them present only once. This specimen was CD4+ or CD8+ T cells sorted from blood, taken in a trial of the OX40 agonist ivuxolimab. The source is an adult with an advanced solid tumor such as melanoma, head and neck, liver or kidney cancer.

V usage is TRBV28 and J usage is TRBJ2-2; D unresolved. The CDR3 has 13 residues. The V gene's germline CDR1 is MDHEN and CDR2 SYDVKM. Trimming stripped 5 bases from V and 7 bases from J, with 11 bases between. The chain's CDR3 is CASSPRFNGELFF. CDR3 nucleotide sequence: TGTGCCAGCAGTCCTAGATTTAACGGGGAGCTGTTTTTT.

The gene calls are TRBV15 and TRBJ1-1; D is ambiguous. The CDR3 is 16 amino acids. V gave up 0 bases and J gave up 8 bases, with 19 bases separating them. From germline, CDR1 is LNHNV and CDR2 YYDKDF (reference sequence). Written as DNA, the CDR3 is TGTGCCACCAGCAGAGATCGAGTAGGGAGGGTTGCCGAAGCTTTCTTT. Protein: CATSRDRVGRVAEAFF. Supplemented by reference TRBV15 and TRBJ1-1, the full variable domain reads DAMVIQNPRYQVTQFGKPVTLSCSQTLNHNVMYWYQQKSSQAPKLLFHYYDKDFNNEADTPDNFQSRRPNTSFCFLDIRSPGLGDTAMYLCATSRDRVGRVAEAFFGQGTRLTVV.

The rearrangement links TRBV5-1 to TRBJ2-3, with D tentatively TRBD1 (5 bases). The CDR3 is 16 amino acids. Germline assignment: CDR1 SGHRS and CDR2 YFSETQ. V lost 1 base to trimming and J lost 6 bases, with 18 bases between them. CDR3 in amino acids: CASSLKGSSVTDTQYF. CDR3 nucleotides: TGCGCCAGCAGCTTGAAGGGGTCTAGTGTCACGGATACGCAGTATTTT. Looking up the rest from reference TRBV5-1 and TRBJ2-3 gives the full variable domain: KAGVTQTPRYLIKTRGQQVTLSCSPISGHRSVSWYQQTPGQGLQFLFEYFSETQRNKGNFPGRFSGRQFSNSRSEMNVSTLELGDSALYLCASSLKGSSVTDTQYFGPGTRLTVL.

This sequence joins TRBV19 and TRBJ1-2; possible D gene TRBD1, 6 bases. This CDR3 region has 14 residues. CDR1 is LNHDA, CDR2 SQIVND, per germline (reference sequence). Trimming shortened V by 6 bases and J by 5 bases, and 16 bases separated the two germline ends. CDR3 in DNA: TGTGCCAGTAGGGCCGGACAGCAGTTTTATGGCTACACCTTC. Translation gives CASRAGQQFYGYTF.

J is TRBJ2-7 and V is TRBV6-5, with D perhaps TRBD2 (5 bases). V was cut by 5 bases and J by 7 bases, with 15 bases left in between. This CDR3 region has 13 residues. Germline CDR1 reads MNHEY; CDR2 reads SVGAGI. CDR3 region: CASSLDGRGEQYV. For the CDR3, the DNA is TGTGCCAGCAGTCTTGACGGGCGAGGGGAGCAGTACGTC.

V is TRBV29-1 and J is TRBJ2-1, with D possibly TRBD2 on 7 matching bases. The CDR3 spans 13 residues. The germline gives CDR1 SQVTM, CDR2 ANQGSEA. Deletions cut 3 bases from V and 6 bases from J, with 12 bases between. The CDR3 coding sequence is TGCAGCGTTGACGGGGGGCATCTCAATGAGCAGTTCTTC. Encoded protein: CSVDGGHLNEQFF.

V gene TRBV9 combines with J gene TRBJ2-3, with no clear D. With 1 base removed from V and 6 bases from J, the gap between germline ends came to 9 bases. The V gene's germline CDR1 is SGDLS and CDR2 YYNGEE. The CDR3 covers 13 residues. Here the CDR3 DNA reads TGTGCCAGCAGCGTAACCAAAGTCGATACGCAGTATTTT. This encodes CASSVTKVDTQYF.

The gene calls are TRBV7-2 and TRBJ2-5, with 8 positions matching TRBD2. The V segment lost 0 bases and the J segment 4 bases; nucleotides outside the gene matches: 1. CDR1 SGHTA and CDR2 FQGNSA come from the germline V gene. The CDR3 contains 14 residues. The CDR3 spells CASSLAGRGETQYF. The DNA for the CDR3 is TGTGCCAGCAGCTTAGCCGGGAGGGGAGAGACCCAGTACTTC.

The chain recombines TRBV5-8 with TRBJ1-2; D is unclear. The V end lost 1 base, the J end lost 8 bases, and 12 bases lay between the germline ends. The CDR3 spans 13 residues. In germline, CDR1 is SGHTS, CDR2 YDEGEE. The CDR3 DNA follows: TGTGCCAGCAGCTTGTGGGCCTTGGGGGGCTACACCTTC. Translated, it gives CASSLWALGGYTF.

V gene TRBV29-1 combines with J gene TRBJ2-2; 15 bases map to TRBD2. Looked up from germline, CDR1 is SQVTM and CDR2 is ANQGSEA. With 6 bases clipped from V and 13 bases from J, the junction kept 9 bases outside the gene matches. This CDR3 spans 14 amino acids. Here the CDR3 reads CSVRMGTSGGWLFF. As DNA, the CDR3 is TGCAGCGTGAGGATGGGGACTAGCGGGGGGTGGCTGTTTTTT.

This clone was observed once. The chain uses TRBV6-5 and TRBJ1-1; D remains unclear. V was pared by 6 bases and J by 5 bases, with 13 bases between. CDR1 and CDR2 from the germline V gene are MNHEY and SVGAGI. The CDR3 is made up of 13 amino acids. For the CDR3, the DNA is TGTGCCAGCAGCTACGGCGGCAGGACTGAAGCTTTCTTT. Translating gives CASSYGGRTEAFF.

V gene TRBV28 combines with J gene TRBJ2-3; D gene ambiguous. The germline V gene has CDR1 MDHEN and CDR2 SYDVKM. Trimming took off 4 bases at V and 6 bases at J, with 11 bases between the two ends. The CDR3 totals 13 residues. The CDR3 loop is CASSSRSSDTQYF. The DNA of the CDR3 is TGTGCCAGCAGTTCCCGTTCTTCCGATACGCAGTATTTT.

The V gene is TRBV7-9, the J gene TRBJ2-6; 8 bases fit TRBD1. The CDR3 length is 16 residues. Germline V gives CDR1 SEHNR, CDR2 FQNEAQ (reference sequence). With V trimmed by 7 bases and J by 4 bases, 9 bases remained unmatched. CDR3 DNA sequence: TGTGCCAGCACCACGTCAGGGGGCGGAGGGGCCAACGTCCTGACTTTC. Its protein product is CASTTSGGGGANVLTF.

The rearrangement links TRBV7-9 to TRBJ1-1; D gene uncertain. The CDR3 contains 13 residues. Trimming cost V 1 base and J 1 base, with 4 bases left between them. CDR1 and CDR2 from the germline V gene are SEHNR and FQNEAQ (reference sequence). This CDR3 reads CASSLEENTEAFF. As DNA, the CDR3 is TGTGCCAGCAGCTTAGAAGAGAACACTGAAGCTTTCTTT.

This chain connects TRBV7-8 to TRBJ2-5; 7 bases are a match to TRBD2. This CDR3 contains 15 residues. V was pared by 7 bases and J by 6 bases, with 14 bases of the junction left unmatched. CDR1 and CDR2 from the germline V gene are SGHVS and FQNEAQ. CDR3 in amino acids: CASTPGRREQKTQYF. As DNA, the CDR3 is TGTGCCAGCACCCCCGGTAGGCGGGAGCAAAAGACCCAGTACTTC. Variable domain in full (rest from reference TRBV7-8 and TRBJ2-5): GAGVSQSPRYKVAKRGQDVALRCDPISGHVSLFWYQQALGQGPEFLTYFQNEAQLDKSGLPSDRFFAERPEGSVSTLKIQRTQQEDSAVYLCASTPGRREQKTQYFGPGTRLLVL.

V is TRBV14 and J is TRBJ1-2; no clear D gene. Trimming pared 6 bases from V and 4 bases from J, leaving 12 bases between. Germline loops: CDR1 SGHDN, CDR2 FVKESK. CDR3 length equals 13 residues. The CDR3: CASSPIEGYGYTF. The DNA of the CDR3 is TGTGCCAGCAGTCCGATCGAGGGCTATGGCTACACCTTC.

The chain employs TRBV7-9 and TRBJ2-5; D might be TRBD2 (6 bases). The DNA end is more similar to TRBJ2-7, so the J call may be wrong. The CDR3 has 12 residues. Germline CDR1 SEHNR, CDR2 FQNEAQ (reference sequence). CDR3 nucleotide sequence: TGTGCCAGCAGCTTGCTCGGGGGCGAGCAGTACTTC. This sequence encodes CASSLLGGEQYF.

The J gene is TRBJ1-4, the V gene TRBV4-1, with a weak D call TRBD1 (6 bases). Germline CDR1 is MGHRA and CDR2 is YSYEKL. V gave up 0 bases and J gave up 8 bases, with 16 bases separating them. This CDR3 is built from 16 residues. CDR3 in amino acids: CASSQEVGRRGEKLFF. The CDR3 DNA reads as TGCGCCAGCAGCCAAGAAGTGGGACGGAGGGGGGAAAAACTGTTTTTT.

This chain connects TRBV7-3 to TRBJ1-1; weak D call: TRBD1 (5 bases). Trimming pared 6 bases from V and 2 bases from J, leaving 10 bases between. CDR3 length: 13 amino acids. Germline assignment: CDR1 SGHTA and CDR2 FQGTGA. The CDR3 DNA sequence: TGTGCCAGCAGGCGACAGCCAAACACTGAAGCTTTCTTT. Its translation: CASRRQPNTEAFF.

This clone was seen just once. This rearrangement joins TRBV28 to TRBJ2-7; 7 bases are a match to TRBD2. There are 14 residues in the CDR3. Germline CDR1 is MDHEN and CDR2 is SYDVKM. V was clipped by 3 bases and J by 4 bases; unmatched bases: 6. The CDR3 nucleotides read TGTGCCAGCAGTTTGCGGGGGAGGGCTTACGAGCAGTACTTC. Translation gives CASSLRGRAYEQYF.

The V call is TRBV4-2, the J call TRBJ2-6; D uncertain. Germline CDR1 LGHNA, CDR2 YNFKEQ. V lost 0 bases and J 1 base, leaving 7 bases between the germline ends. The CDR3 has 16 residues. CDR3 DNA: TGTGCCAGCAGCCAAGATAGCAGGTCTGGGGCCAACGTCCTGACTTTC. Its protein is CASSQDSRSGANVLTF.

In nucleotides, the CDR3 is TGTGCCAGCAGTTACTCGTACAGGGAAGAGACCCAGTACTTC. This encodes CASSYSYREETQYF. This chain links TRBV6-6 with TRBJ2-5; D is perhaps TRBD1 (6 bases). The CDR3 covers 14 residues. Germline CDR1 is MNHNY and CDR2 is SVGAGI (reference sequence). Between the trimmed V and J ends, which lost 0 bases and 3 bases, there was a span of 8 bases.

The chain recombines TRBV7-9 with TRBJ1-6; TRBD1 matches 7 bases. CDR1 is SEHNR and CDR2 is FQNEAQ in the germline V gene (reference sequence). The CDR3 runs 15 residues. J was trimmed by 7 bases and V by 5 bases; bases with no gene match: 8. CDR3 amino acids: CASSPRQGENSPLHF. CDR3 coding DNA: TGTGCCAGCAGCCCTAGACAGGGCGAGAATTCACCCCTCCACTTT.